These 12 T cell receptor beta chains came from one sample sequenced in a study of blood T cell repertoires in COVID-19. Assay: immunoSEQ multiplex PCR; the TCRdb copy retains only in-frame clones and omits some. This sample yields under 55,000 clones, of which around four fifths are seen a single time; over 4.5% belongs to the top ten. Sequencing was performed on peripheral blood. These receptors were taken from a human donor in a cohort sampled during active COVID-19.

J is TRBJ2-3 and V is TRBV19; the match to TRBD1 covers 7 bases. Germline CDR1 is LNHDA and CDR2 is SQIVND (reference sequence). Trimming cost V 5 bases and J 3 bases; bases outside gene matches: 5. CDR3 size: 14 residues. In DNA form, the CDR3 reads TGTGCCAGTAGTCTACAGGGGACGACAGATACGCAGTATTTT. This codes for CASSLQGTTDTQYF.

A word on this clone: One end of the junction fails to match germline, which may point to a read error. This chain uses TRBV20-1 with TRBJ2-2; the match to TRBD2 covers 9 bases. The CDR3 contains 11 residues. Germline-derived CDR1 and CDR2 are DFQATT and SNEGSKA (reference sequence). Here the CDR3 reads CASGVNGELFF. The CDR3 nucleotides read TGTGCTAGCGGGGTTAACGGGGAGCTGTTTTTT.

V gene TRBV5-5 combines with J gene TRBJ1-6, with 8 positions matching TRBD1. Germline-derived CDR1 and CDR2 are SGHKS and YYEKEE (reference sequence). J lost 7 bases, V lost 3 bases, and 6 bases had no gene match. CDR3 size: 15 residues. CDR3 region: CASSSLTGANSPLHF. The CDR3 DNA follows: TGTGCCAGCAGCTCACTGACAGGGGCCAATTCACCCCTCCACTTT.

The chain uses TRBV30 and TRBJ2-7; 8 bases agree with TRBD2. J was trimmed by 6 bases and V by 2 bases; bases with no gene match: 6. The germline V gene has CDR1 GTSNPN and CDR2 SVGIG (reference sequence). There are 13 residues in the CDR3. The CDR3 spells CAWSPGGRGEQYF. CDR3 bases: TGTGCCTGGAGTCCGGGGGGGCGAGGCGAGCAGTACTTC.

The CDR3 nucleotides are TGTGCCAGCTCACGAGGGCAGCCCACTAACTATGGCTACACCTTC. It is translated as CASSRGQPTNYGYTF. The gene calls are TRBV18 and TRBJ1-2; D is undetermined. The CDR3 totals 15 residues. Per germline, CDR1 KGHSH and CDR2 LQKENI. Trimming pared 4 bases from V and 0 bases from J, leaving 12 bases between.

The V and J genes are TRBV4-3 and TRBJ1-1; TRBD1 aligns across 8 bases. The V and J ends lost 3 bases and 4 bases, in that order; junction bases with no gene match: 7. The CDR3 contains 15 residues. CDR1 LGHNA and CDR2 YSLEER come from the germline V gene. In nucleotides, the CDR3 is TGCGCCAGCAGCCAGGTGGACAGGGCGGGCACTGAAGCTTTCTTT. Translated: CASSQVDRAGTEAFF.

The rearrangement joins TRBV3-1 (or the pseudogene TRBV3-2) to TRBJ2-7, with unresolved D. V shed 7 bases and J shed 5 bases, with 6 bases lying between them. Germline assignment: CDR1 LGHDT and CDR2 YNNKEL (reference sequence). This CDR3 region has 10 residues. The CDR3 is CASTRDEQYF. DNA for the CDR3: TGTGCCAGCACCCGAGACGAGCAGTACTTC.

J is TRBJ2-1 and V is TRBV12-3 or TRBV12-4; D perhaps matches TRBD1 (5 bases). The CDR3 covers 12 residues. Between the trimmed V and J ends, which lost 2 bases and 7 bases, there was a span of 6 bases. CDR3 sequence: CASSLQGNEQFF. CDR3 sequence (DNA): TGTGCCAGCAGTTTACAGGGTAATGAGCAGTTCTTC.

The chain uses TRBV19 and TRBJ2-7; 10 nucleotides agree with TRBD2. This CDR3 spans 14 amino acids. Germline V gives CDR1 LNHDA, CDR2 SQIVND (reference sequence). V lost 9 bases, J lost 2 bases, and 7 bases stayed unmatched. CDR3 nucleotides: TGTGCCAGCTCTAGCGGGGGTTTCGCCTACGAGCAGTACTTC. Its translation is CASSSGGFAYEQYF. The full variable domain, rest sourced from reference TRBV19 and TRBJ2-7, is DGGITQSPKYLFRKEGQNVTLSCEQNLNHDAMYWYRQDPGQGLRLIYYSQIVNDFQKGDIAEGYSVSREKKESFPLTVTSAQKNPTAFYLCASSSGGFAYEQYFGPGTRLTVT.

The CDR3 loop reads CASSLRGGGNSPLHF. The CDR3 nucleotides read TGTGCCAGCAGTCTTCGAGGGGGGGGCAATTCACCCCTCCACTTT. The J gene is TRBJ1-6, the V gene TRBV6-2 or TRBV6-3; D may be TRBD1 (6 bases). Trimming removed 5 bases at V and 7 bases at J, with 15 bases between. Germline values: CDR1 MNHEY, CDR2 SVGEGT. This CDR3 is 15 amino acids long.

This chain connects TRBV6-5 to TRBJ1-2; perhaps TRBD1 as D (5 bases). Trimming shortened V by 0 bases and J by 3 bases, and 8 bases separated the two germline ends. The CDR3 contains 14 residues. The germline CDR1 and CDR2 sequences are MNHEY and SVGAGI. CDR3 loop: CASSYSGRDYGYTF. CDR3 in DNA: TGTGCCAGCAGTTACTCCGGCAGGGACTATGGCTACACCTTC.

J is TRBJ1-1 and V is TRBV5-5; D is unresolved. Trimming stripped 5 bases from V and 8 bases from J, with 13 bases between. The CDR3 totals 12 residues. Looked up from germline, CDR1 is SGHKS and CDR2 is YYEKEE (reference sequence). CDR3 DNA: TGTGCCAGCAGTTCCGGACTAGCCGAAGCTTTCTTT. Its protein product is CASSSGLAEAFF. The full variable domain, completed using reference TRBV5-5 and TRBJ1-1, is DAGVTQSPTHLIKTRGQQVTLRCSPISGHKSVSWYQQVLGQGPQFIFQYYEKEERGRGNFPDRFSARQFPNYSSELNVNALLLGDSALYLCASSSGLAEAFFGQGTRLTVV.